This T cell receptor (beta chain) was captured in a study of regulatory T cells in long-lasting Graves disease listed by TCRdb under 2021. Regarding the complete study: Persistent Graves' disease was defined as antithyroid drug treatment for over 5 years with persistently positive TSH receptor autoantibodies. Peripheral blood TCR sequencing and RNA sequencing compared persistent Graves' disease patients with newly diagnosed Graves' disease patients. A total of 35 or so samples underwent TCR sequencing: roughly 13 from persistent and roughly 20 from newly diagnosed Graves' disease patients. On average, persistent Graves' disease patients in the clinical cohort had been on antithyroid drugs for about 9.3 years. The study was conducted in China and was registered as a clinical trial. On the study overall, not on this receptor specifically: Only peripheral blood was studied, because thyroid tissue, the primary lesion, was inaccessible. TRBV28, TRBJ1-2 and TRBJ2-5 were preferentially used in persistent disease, while TRBV20-1 and TRBJ2-1 were favored in newly diagnosed disease. The authors acknowledged the small sample size as a limitation that may reduce accuracy. Persistent Graves' disease patients showed lower TCR Shannon entropy and fewer highly expanded clones than newly diagnosed patients, suggesting clonal expansion. Only the TCR beta chain was sequenced and analyzed. Patients with persistent disease shared more public clonotypes (around 2,500) than newly diagnosed patients did (roughly 970).

The germline V and J ends show losses of 2 bases and 2 bases respectively, and no gene match explains 8 bases of the junction. The germline V gene encodes CDR1 MNHEY and CDR2 SVGEGT. CDR3 length: 16 amino acids, cysteine to phenylalanine. Left in the record is the CDR3 DNA by itself, 48 bases read in frame from the first base. Libraries were made using multiplex PCR. TCRdb records Illumina HiSeq 4000 as the sequencer. iRepertoire HTBI primers and Arm-PCR amplification of CDR3 regions were used to construct TCR beta libraries. PCR products were gel purified before sequencing. In the paper's pipeline: Across samples, 60 to 75 TRBV and 12 to 15 TRBJ segments were identified and used for gene usage analysis of CDR3 amino acid clonotypes. COPE and FqMerger were used to merge the filtered high-quality paired reads into contigs. Contigs were aligned with BLAST to IMGT TRBV, TRBD and TRBJ reference genes, and CDR3 was defined per IMGT. Highly expanded clones were defined as clonotypes with a frequency above 0.1%. Shannon entropy served as the measure of repertoire diversity, while the Gini coefficient captured V-J evenness. A clonotype found in more than one individual was treated as public. TCRdb trimmed the raw reads at Q25, called clones with MiXCR and kept productive beta chains. Merged by CDR3 protein, the rows form single entries marked with the most common genes and DNA. These V and J calls are TCRdb output, not the study's own analysis. The sample has about 400,000 distinct CDR3 sequences on record, about 20% of them singletons. Jointly, the top ten make up under 25% of the sample.

The time point label of this sample denotes: persistent/refractory GD, antithyroid drugs over 5 years with positive TRAb. For both TCR sequencing and RNA sequencing, RNA was extracted from PBMCs in TRIzol. Graves' disease was diagnosed according to American Thyroid Association guidelines. Patients for the study were recruited at an endocrinology department in Xi'an, China. Each patient gave about 9.1 milliliters of peripheral blood, collected in an EDTA anticoagulant tube. Ficoll Paque Plus density gradient separation was used to isolate PBMCs, and no additional T cell sorting was done. RNA quality was checked with an Agilent 2100 Bioanalyzer and agarose gel, and concentration with a NanoDrop 2000. This clonotype has ten or more counts. The specificity of this receptor is unknown. Base qualities are missing; no much larger clone stands one base away.

The sequences come from peripheral blood mononuclear cells (PBMCs), collected when the disease was refractory, from a patient treated with antithyroid drugs. Recombination connected TRBV6-2 or TRBV6-3 to TRBJ2-7, with 8 central nucleotides matching TRBD2. This sequence originates from a female donor with Graves disease. The CDR3 sequence is CASSYDSGRLTYEQYF. Here is the DNA: TGTGCCAGCAGTTACGACAGCGGGAGATTGACCTACGAGCAGTACTTC.